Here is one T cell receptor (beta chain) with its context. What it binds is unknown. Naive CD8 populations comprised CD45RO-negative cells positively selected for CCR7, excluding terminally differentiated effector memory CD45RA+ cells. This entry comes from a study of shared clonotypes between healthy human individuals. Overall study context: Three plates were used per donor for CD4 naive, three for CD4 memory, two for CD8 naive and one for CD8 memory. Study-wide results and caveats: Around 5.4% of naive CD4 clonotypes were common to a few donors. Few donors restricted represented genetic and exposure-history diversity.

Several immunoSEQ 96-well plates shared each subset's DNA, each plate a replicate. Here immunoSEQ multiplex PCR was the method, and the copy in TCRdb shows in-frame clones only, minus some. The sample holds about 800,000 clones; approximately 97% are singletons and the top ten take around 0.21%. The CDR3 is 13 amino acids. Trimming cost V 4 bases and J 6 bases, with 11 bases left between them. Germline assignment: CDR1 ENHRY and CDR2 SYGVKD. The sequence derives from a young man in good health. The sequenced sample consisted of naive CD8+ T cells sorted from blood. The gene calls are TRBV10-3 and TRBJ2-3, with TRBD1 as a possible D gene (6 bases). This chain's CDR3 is CAISVKDSDTQYF. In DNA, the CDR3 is TGTGCCATCAGTGTGAAGGACAGCGATACGCAGTATTTT.